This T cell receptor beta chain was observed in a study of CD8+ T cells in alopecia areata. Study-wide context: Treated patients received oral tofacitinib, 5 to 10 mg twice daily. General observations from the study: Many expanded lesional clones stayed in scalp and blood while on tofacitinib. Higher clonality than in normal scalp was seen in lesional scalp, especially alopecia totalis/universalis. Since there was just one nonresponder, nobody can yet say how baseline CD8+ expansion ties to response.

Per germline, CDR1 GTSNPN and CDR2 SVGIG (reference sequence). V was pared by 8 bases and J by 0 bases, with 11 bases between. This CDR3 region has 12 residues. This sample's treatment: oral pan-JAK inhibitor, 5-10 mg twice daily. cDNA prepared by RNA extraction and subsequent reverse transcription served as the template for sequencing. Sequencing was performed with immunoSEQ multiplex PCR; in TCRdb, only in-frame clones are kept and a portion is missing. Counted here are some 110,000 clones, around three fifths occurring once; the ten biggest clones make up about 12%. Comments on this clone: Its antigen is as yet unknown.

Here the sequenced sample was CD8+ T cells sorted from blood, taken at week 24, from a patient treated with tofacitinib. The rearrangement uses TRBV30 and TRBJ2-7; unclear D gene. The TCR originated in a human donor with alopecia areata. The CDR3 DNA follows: TGTGCCGCTAAGAAGAGCTCCTACGAGCAGTACTTC. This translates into CAAKKSSYEQYF.